The entry below describes one T cell receptor beta chain. This record belongs to a study of blood T cell repertoires in COVID-19. Study at large: COVID-19 samples, acute and convalescent, were from the United States, Italy and Spain. Nucleic acid was either cDNA or gDNA, and it came from T cells, B-cell-depleted T cells, or PBMCs.

Authors' processing steps: Amplified reference gene primers provided the basis for estimating nucleated cell counts. Sequenced by immunoSEQ multiplex PCR; TCRdb stores in-frame clones only, minus some. From that table come the V and J calls and clone size; the DNA was used to work out D and trimming. The sample records tens of thousands of clones, around four fifths being singletons. This CDR3 contains 15 residues. Germline CDR1 and CDR2: SGHKS and YYEKEE (reference sequence). V was clipped by 4 bases and J by 2 bases; unmatched bases: 6. This TCR came from a man aged 80 or over with active or convalescent COVID-19. The chain uses TRBV5-5 and TRBJ2-7; 10 bases are shared with TRBD1. Specimen: peripheral blood. CDR3 sequence reads: CASSQGQGTAYEQYF. The CDR3 region has the DNA TGTGCCAGCAGCCAGGGACAGGGGACCGCCTACGAGCAGTACTTC.